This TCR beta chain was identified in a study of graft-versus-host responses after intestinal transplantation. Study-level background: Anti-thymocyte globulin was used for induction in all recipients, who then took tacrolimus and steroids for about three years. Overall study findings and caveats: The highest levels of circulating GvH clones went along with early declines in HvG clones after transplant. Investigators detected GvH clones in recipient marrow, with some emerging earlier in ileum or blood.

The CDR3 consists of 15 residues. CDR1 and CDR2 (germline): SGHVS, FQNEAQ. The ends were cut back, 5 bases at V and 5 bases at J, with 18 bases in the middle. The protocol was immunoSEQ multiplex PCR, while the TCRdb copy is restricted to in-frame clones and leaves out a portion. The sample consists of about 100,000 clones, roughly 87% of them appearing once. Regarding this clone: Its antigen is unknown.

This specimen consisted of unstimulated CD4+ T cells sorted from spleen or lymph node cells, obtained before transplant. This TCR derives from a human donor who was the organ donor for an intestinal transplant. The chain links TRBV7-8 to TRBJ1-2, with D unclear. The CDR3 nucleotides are TGTGCCAGCAGCCAAAGGACGGGTAAAGGGTATGGCTACACCTTC. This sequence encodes CASSQRTGKGYGYTF.